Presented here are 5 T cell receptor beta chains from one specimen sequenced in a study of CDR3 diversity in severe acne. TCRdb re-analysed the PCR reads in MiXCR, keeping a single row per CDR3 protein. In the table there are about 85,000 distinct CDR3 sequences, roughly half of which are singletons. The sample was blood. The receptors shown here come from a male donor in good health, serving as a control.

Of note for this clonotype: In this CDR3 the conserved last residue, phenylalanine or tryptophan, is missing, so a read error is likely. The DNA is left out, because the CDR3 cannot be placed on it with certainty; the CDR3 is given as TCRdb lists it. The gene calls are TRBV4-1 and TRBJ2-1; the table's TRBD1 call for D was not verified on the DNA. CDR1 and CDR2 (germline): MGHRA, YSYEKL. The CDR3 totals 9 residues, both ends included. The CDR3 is CASSQDEGT.

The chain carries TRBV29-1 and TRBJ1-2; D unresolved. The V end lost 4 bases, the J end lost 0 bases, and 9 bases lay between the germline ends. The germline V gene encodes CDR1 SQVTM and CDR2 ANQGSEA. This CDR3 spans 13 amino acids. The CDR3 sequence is CSVAVSTNYGYTF. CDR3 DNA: TGCAGCGTTGCTGTTAGCACTAACTATGGCTACACCTTC. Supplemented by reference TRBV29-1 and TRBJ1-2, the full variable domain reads SAVISQKPSRDICQRGTSLTIQCQVDSQVTMMFWYRQQPGQSLTLIATANQGSEATYESGFVIDKFPISRPNLTFSTLTVSNMSPEDSSIYLCSVAVSTNYGYTFGSGTRLTVV.

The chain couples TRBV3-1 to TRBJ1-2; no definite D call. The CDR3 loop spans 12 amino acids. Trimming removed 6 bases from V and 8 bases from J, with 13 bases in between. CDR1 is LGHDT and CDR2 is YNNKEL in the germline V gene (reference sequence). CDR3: CASRGMDGGYTF. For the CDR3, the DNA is TGTGCCAGCAGGGGGATGGATGGAGGCTACACCTTC. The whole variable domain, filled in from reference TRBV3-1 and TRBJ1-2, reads DTAVSQTPKYLVTQMGNDKSIKCEQNLGHDTMYWYKQDSKKFLKIMFSYNNKELIINETVPNRFSPKSPDKAHLNLHINSLELGDSAVYFCASRGMDGGYTFGSGTRLTVV.

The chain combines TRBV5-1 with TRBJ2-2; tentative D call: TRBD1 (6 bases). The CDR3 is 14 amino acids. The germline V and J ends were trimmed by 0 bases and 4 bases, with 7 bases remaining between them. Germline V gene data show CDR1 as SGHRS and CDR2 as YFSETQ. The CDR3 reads CASSLGGGTGELFF. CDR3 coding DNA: TGCGCCAGCAGCTTGGGAGGGGGCACCGGGGAGCTGTTTTTT.

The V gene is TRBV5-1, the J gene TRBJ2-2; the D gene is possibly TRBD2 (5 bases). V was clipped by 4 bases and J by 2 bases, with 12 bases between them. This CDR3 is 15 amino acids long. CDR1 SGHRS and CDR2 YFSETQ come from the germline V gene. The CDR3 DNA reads TGCGCCAGCAGCGTGGACTTCAGAAACACCGGGGAGCTGTTTTTT. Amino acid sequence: CASSVDFRNTGELFF. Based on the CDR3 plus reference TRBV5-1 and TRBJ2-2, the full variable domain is KAGVTQTPRYLIKTRGQQVTLSCSPISGHRSVSWYQQTPGQGLQFLFEYFSETQRNKGNFPGRFSGRQFSNSRSEMNVSTLELGDSALYLCASSVDFRNTGELFFGEGSRLTVL.